The text below deals with one TCR beta chain. This entry belongs to a study of blood T cell repertoires in COVID-19. This CDR3 has 10 residues. The V and J ends lost 6 bases and 7 bases respectively, with 6 bases between them. The germline V gene encodes CDR1 SQVTM and CDR2 ANQGSEA. Using immunoSEQ multiplex PCR, the repertoire was profiled, and TCRdb retains in-frame clones only, with some absent. The sample yields about 95,000 clones, 75% to 90% seen once. The chain has TRBV29-1 and TRBJ1-4; D gene ambiguous. Sequencing was done on a sample of peripheral blood. The receptor comes from a man aged 55 to 70 with COVID-19, enrolled during active disease. The CDR3 nucleotides read TGCAGCGTCCGGGGTGAAAAACTGTTTTTT. Protein sequence: CSVRGEKLFF.